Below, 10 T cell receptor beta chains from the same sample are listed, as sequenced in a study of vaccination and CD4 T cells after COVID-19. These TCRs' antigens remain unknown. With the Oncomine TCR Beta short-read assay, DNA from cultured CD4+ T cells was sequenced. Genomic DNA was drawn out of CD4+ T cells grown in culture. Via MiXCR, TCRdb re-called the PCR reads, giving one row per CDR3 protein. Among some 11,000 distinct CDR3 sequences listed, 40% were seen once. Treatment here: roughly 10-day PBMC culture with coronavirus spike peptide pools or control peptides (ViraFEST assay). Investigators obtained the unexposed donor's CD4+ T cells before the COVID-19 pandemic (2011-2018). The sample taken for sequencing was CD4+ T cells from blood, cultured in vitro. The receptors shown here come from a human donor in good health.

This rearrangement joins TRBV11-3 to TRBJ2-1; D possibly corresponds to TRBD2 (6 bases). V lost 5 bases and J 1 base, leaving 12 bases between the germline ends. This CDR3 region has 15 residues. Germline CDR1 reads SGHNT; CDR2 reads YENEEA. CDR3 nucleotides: TGTGCCAGCAGCCCTCGAGCGGGTTCCTACAATGAGCAGTTCTTC. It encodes CASSPRAGSYNEQFF.

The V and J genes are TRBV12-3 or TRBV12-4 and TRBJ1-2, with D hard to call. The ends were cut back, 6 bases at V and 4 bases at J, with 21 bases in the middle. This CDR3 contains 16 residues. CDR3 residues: CASSSRLREGSYGYTF. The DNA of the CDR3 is TGTGCCAGCAGCTCCCGCCTTAGGGAAGGTAGCTATGGCTACACCTTC.

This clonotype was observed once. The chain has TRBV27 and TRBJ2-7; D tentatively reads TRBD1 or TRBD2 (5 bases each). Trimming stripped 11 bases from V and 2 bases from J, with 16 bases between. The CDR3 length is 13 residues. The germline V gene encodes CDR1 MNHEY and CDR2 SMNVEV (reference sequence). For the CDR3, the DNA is TGTGCCCGGGGTCAGGGACCACCCTACGAGCAGTACTTC. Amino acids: CARGQGPPYEQYF.

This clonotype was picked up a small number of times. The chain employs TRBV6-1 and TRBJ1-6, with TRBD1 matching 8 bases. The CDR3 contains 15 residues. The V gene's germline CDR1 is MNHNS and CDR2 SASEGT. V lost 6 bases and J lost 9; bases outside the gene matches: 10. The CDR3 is CASRDGQGEGSPLHF. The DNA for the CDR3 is TGTGCCAGCAGAGACGGACAGGGTGAAGGTTCACCCCTCCACTTT.

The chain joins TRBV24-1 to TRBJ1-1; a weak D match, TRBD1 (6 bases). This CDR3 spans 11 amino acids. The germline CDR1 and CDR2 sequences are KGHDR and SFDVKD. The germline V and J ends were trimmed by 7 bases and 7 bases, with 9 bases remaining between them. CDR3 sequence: CATRRGDEAFF. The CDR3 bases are TGTGCCACCAGGAGGGGGGATGAAGCTTTCTTT.

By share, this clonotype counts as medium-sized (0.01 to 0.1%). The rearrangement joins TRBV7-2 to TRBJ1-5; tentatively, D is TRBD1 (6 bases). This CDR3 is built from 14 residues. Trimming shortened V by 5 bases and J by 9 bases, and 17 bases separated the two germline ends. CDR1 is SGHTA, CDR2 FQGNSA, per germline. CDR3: CASSPTQGLGPQHF. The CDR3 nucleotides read TGTGCCAGCAGCCCCACACAGGGATTGGGGCCCCAGCATTTT. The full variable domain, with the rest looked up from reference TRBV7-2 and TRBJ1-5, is GAGVSQSPSNKVTEKGKDVELRCDPISGHTALYWYRQSLGQGLEFLIYFQGNSAPDKSGLPSDRFSAERTGGSVSTLTIQRTQQEDSAVYLCASSPTQGLGPQHFGDGTRLSIL.

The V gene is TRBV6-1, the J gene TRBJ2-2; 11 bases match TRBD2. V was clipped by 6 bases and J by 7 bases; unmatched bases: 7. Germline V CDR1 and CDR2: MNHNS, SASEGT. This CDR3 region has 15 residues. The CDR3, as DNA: TGTGCCAGCAGCTCTATCGGGACTAGCGGCGGGGAGCTGTTTTTT. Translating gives CASSSIGTSGGELFF.

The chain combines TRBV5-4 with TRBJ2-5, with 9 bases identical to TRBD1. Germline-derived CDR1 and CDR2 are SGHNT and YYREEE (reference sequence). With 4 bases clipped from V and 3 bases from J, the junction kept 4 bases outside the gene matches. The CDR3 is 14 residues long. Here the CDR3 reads CASSVRDREETQYF. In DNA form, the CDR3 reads TGTGCCAGCAGCGTCAGGGACAGGGAAGAGACCCAGTACTTC.

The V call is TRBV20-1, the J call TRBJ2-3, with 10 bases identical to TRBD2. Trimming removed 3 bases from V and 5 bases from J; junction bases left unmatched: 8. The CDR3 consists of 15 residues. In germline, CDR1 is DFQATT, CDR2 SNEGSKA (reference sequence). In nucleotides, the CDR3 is TGCAGTGCTAGTCGCGTTAGCGGGAGGATAGATACGCAGTATTTT. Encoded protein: CSASRVSGRIDTQYF.

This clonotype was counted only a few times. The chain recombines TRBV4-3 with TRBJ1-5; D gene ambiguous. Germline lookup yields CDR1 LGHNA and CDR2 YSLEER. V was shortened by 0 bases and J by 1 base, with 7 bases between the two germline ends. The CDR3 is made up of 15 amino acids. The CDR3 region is CASSQDAVSNQPQHF. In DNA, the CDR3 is TGCGCCAGCAGCCAAGATGCAGTCAGCAATCAGCCCCAGCATTTT.